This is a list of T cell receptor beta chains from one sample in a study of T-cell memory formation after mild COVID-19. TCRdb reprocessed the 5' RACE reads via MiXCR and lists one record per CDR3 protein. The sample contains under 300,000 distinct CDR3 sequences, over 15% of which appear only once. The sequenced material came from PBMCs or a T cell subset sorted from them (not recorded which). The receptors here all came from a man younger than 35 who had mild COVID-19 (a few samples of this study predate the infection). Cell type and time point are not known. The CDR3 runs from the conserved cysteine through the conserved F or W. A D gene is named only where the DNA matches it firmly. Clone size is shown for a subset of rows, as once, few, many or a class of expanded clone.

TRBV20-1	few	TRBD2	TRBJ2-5	TGCAGTGCTCAGCGGGACTCAGAGACCCAGTACTTC	CSAQRDSETQYF
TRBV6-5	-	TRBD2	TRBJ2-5	TGTGCCAGCAGTTTCGCCGGGGGTAGCGGGGGGACCCGTCAAGAGACCCAGTACTTC	CASSFAGGSGGTRQETQYF
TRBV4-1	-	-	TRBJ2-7	TGCGCCAGCAGCGCCGAACTTAGCTCCTACGAGCAGTACTTC	CASSAELSSYEQYF
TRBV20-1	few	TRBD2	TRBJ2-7	TGCAGTGCTAAGACTAGCGGGGGACTTTACGAGCAGTACTTC	CSAKTSGGLYEQYF
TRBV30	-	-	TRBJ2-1	TGTGCCTGGAGCAAAGCCACTGGGATTGGAGAGCAGTTCTTC	CAWSKATGIGEQFF
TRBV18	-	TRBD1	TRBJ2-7	TGTGCCAGCTCCCGCGGACAGGGGCTATCCTACGAGCAGTACTTC	CASSRGQGLSYEQYF
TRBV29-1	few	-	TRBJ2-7	TGCAGCGCCGGGGAACTCGAGCAGTACTTC	CSAGELEQYF
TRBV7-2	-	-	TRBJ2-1	TGTGCCAGCAGCTTAGAGCGCCCACTCGGACATGAGCAGTTCTTC	CASSLERPLGHEQFF
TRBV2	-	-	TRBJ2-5	TGTGCCAGCAGCCTAGAAGCCGGGCAAGAGACCAAGTACTTC	CASSLEAGQETKYF
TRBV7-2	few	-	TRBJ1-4	TGTGCCAGCAGCTTAGGGGGGCGCGGTGAAAAACTGTTTTTT	CASSLGGRGEKLFF
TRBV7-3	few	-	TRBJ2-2	TGTGCCAGCAGGCCAGCGGTGAACACCGGGGAGCTGTTTTTT	CASRPAVNTGELFF
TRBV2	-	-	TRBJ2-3	TGTGCCAGCAGTGAAGTCCGGGCGTCAGATACGCAGTATTTT	CASSEVRASDTQYF